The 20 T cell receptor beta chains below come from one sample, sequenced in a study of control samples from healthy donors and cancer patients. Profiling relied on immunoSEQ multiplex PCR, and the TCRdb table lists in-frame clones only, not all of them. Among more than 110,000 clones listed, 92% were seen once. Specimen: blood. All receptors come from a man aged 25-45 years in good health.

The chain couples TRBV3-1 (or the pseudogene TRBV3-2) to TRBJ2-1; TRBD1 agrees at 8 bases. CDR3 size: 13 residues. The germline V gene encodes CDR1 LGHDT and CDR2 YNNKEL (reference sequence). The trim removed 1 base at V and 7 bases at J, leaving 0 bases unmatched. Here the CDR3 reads CASSQGTGNEQFF. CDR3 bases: TGTGCCAGCAGCCAAGGGACAGGGAATGAGCAGTTCTTC.

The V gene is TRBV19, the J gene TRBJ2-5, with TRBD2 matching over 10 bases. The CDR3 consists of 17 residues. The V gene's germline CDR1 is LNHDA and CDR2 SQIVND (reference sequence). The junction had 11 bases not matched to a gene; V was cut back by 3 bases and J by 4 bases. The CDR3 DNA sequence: TGTGCCAGTAGTATTTTTTATAGCGGGAGGCCCGGAGAGACCCAGTACTTC. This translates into CASSIFYSGRPGETQYF.

The CDR3 region is CASSFPREAGTDTQYF. For the CDR3, the DNA is TGCGCCAGCAGCTTTCCGCGGGAGGCGGGAACAGATACGCAGTATTTT. The chain is built from TRBV4-1 and TRBJ2-3, with 8 bases matching TRBD2. Germline V gene lookup returns CDR1 MGHRA and CDR2 YSYEKL. The V segment lost 5 bases and the J segment 3 bases; nucleotides outside the gene matches: 10. CDR3 length equals 16 residues.

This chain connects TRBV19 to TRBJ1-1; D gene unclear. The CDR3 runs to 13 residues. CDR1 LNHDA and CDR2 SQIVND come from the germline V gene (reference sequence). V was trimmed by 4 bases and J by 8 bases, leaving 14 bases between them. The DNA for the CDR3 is TGTGCCAGTAGTACTGGGAATTTAGCCGAAGCTTTCTTT. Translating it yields CASSTGNLAEAFF.

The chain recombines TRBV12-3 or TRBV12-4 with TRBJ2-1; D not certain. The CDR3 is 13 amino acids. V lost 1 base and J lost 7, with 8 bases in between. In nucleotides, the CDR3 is TGTGCCAGCAGTTTAGAGGTACTGAATGAGCAGTTCTTC. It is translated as CASSLEVLNEQFF.

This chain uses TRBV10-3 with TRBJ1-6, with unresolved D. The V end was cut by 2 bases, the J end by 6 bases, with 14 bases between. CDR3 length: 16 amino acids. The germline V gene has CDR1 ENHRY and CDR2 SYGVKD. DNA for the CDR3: TGTGCCATCAGTGAGGGCTTCGGGCAAATTAATTCACCCCTCCACTTT. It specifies CAISEGFGQINSPLHF.

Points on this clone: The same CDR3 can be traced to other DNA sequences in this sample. CDR3 loop: CASSLQGNQPQHF. The CDR3 nucleotides read TGTGCCAGCAGTTTGCAAGGGAACCAGCCCCAGCATTTT. The V call is TRBV12-3 or TRBV12-4, the J call TRBJ1-5, with D hard to call. The ends were cut back, 3 bases at V and 7 bases at J, with 10 bases in the middle. This CDR3 region has 13 residues.

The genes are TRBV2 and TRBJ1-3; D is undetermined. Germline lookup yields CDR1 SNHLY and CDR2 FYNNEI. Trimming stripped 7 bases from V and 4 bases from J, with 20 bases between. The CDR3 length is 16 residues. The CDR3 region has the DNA TGTGCCAGCACTTTGTACGCAGTGGCTGGAGGAAACACCATATATTTT. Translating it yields CASTLYAVAGGNTIYF.

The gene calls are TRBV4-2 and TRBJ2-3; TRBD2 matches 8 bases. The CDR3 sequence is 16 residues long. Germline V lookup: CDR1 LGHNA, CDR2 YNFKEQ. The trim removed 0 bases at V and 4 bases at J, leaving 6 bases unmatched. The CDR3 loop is CASSQDRTGGPDTQYF. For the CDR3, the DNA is TGTGCCAGCAGCCAAGATCGGACGGGAGGGCCAGATACGCAGTATTTT.

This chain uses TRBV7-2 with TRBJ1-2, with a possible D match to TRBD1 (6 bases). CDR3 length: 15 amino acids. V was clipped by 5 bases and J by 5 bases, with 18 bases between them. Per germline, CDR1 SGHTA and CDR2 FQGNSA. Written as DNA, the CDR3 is TGTGCCAGCAGCACCCGGTCGGGGGCTCATTATGGCTACACCTTC. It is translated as CASSTRSGAHYGYTF.

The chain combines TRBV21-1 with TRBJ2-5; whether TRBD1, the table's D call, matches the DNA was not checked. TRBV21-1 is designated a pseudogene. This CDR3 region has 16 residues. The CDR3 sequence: CASSKESQGIQETQYF. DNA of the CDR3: TGTGCCAGCAGCAAAGAGTCCCAGGGGATTCAAGAGACCCAGTACTTC.

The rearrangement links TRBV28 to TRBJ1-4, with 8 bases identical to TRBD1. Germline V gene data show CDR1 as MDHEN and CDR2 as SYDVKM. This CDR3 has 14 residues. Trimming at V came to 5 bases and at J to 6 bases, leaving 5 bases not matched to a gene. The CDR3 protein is CASSLRQGYEKLFF. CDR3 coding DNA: TGTGCCAGCAGTCTCCGACAGGGGTATGAAAAACTGTTTTTT.

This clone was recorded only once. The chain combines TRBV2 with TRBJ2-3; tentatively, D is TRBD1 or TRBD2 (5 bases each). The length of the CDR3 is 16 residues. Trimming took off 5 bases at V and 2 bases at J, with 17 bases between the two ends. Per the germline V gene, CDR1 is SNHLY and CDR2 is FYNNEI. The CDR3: CASSPRWDLSTDTQYF. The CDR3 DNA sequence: TGTGCCAGCAGTCCCCGCTGGGACCTCTCCACAGATACGCAGTATTTT.

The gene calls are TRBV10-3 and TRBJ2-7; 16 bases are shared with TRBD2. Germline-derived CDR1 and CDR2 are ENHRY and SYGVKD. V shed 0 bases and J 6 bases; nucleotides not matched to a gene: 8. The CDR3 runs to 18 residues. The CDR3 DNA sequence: TGTGCCATCAGTGAGTCGAGGGGACTAGCGGGAGGGCCGGTCGAGCAGTACTTC. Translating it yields CAISESRGLAGGPVEQYF.

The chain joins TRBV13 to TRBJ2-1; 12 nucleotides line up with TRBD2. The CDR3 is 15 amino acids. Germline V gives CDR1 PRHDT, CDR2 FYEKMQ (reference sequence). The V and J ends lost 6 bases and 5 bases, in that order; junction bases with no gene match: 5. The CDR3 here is CASRGGLAGNNEQFF. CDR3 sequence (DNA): TGTGCCAGCAGGGGGGGACTAGCGGGTAACAATGAGCAGTTCTTC.

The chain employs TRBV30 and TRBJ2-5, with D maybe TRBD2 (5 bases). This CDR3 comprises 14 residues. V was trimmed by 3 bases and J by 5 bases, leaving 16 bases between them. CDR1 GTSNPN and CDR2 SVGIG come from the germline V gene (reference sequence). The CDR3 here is CAWRLLGGGETQYF. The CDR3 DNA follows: TGTGCCTGGAGGTTGTTAGGCGGCGGGGAGACCCAGTACTTC.

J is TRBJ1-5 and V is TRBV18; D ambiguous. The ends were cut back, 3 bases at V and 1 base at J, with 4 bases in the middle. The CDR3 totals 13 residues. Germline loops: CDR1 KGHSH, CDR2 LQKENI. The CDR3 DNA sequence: TGTGCCAGCTCACCGGTGAGCAATCAGCCCCAGCATTTT. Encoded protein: CASSPVSNQPQHF.

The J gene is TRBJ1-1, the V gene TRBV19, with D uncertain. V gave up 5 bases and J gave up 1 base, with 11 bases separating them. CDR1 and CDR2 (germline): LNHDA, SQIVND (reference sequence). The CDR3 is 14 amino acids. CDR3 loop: CASSSRTENTEAFF. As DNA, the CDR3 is TGTGCCAGTAGTTCCAGGACTGAGAACACTGAAGCTTTCTTT.

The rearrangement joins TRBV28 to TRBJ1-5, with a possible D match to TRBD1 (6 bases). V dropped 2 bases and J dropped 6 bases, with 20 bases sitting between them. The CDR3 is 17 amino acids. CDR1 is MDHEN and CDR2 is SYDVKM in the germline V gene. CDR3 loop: CASSLRGLNVGGQPQHF. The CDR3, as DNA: TGTGCCAGCAGTTTACGGGGGCTCAACGTTGGGGGTCAGCCCCAGCATTTT.

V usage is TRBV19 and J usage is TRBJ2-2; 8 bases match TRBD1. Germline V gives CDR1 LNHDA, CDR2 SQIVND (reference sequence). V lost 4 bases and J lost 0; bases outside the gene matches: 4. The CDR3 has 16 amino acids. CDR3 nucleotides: TGTGCCAGTAGTAAGGGGACAGGAGCGAACACCGGGGAGCTGTTTTTT. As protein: CASSKGTGANTGELFF.